These 5 T cell receptor beta chains share one sample of origin, sequenced in a study of blood T cell repertoires in COVID-19. Repertoires were generated with immunoSEQ multiplex PCR, while TCRdb's copy carries only in-frame clones and drops some. The data contain roughly 86,000 clones, about four fifths of them singletons. Source material: peripheral blood. These receptor sequences come from a woman aged 65 to 85 with acute or convalescent COVID-19.

This clone was counted once. V and J are TRBV30 and TRBJ1-1; D call uncertain. The CDR3 has 12 amino acids. CDR1 and CDR2 from the germline V gene are GTSNPN and SVGIG (reference sequence). Trimming left V 3 bases short and J 7 bases short, with 12 bases between. The CDR3: CAWRVSYREAFF. As DNA, the CDR3 is TGTGCCTGGAGGGTCTCCTACCGTGAAGCTTTCTTT.

This clone was detected a few times. The CDR3 here is CASSLVSAGGAGYTF. CDR3 DNA sequence: TGTGCCAGCAGCTTGGTTTCCGCAGGGGGCGCCGGCTACACCTTC. The rearrangement uses TRBV5-6 and TRBJ1-2; 8 positions match TRBD1. The CDR3 has 15 amino acids. Germline CDR1 is SGHDT and CDR2 is YYEEEE. Germline trimming cut 0 bases from V and 8 bases from J; bases unmatched to any gene: 9. Looking up the rest from reference TRBV5-6 and TRBJ1-2 gives the full variable domain: DAGVTQSPTHLIKTRGQQVTLRCSPKSGHDTVSWYQQALGQGPQFIFQYYEEEERQRGNFPDRFSGHQFPNYSSELNVNALLLGDSALYLCASSLVSAGGAGYTFGSGTRLTVV.

This chain uses TRBV7-8 with TRBJ2-1; 11 bases line up with TRBD2. The CDR3 extends over 14 amino acids. J gave up 14 bases and V 2 bases, and 8 bases lay outside the gene matches. Per the germline V gene, CDR1 is SGHVS and CDR2 is FQNEAQ. The CDR3 DNA reads TGTGCCAGCAGCTTAACACTAGCGGGGGCCGGGGAGTTCTTC. Protein product: CASSLTLAGAGEFF. Complete variable domain (other parts from reference TRBV7-8 and TRBJ2-1): GAGVSQSPRYKVAKRGQDVALRCDPISGHVSLFWYQQALGQGPEFLTYFQNEAQLDKSGLPSDRFFAERPEGSVSTLKIQRTQQEDSAVYLCASSLTLAGAGEFFGPGTRLTVL.

In this sample, this clone turned up once. V is TRBV11-1 and J is TRBJ2-1; 9 nucleotides agree with TRBD1. The CDR3 is 15 residues long. The germline CDR1 and CDR2 sequences are SGHAT and FQDESV (reference sequence). V shed 5 bases, J shed 10 bases, and the junction held 12 bases outside the gene matches. This CDR3 reads CASSPDRGDWEEQFF. CDR3 coding DNA: TGTGCCAGCAGCCCTGACAGGGGGGATTGGGAGGAGCAGTTCTTC.

The chain uses TRBV4-1 and TRBJ1-1; D possibly corresponds to TRBD1 (5 bases). Deletions cut 6 bases from V and 1 base from J, with 15 bases between. CDR1 is MGHRA, CDR2 YSYEKL, per germline. This CDR3 contains 15 residues. The CDR3 region is CASSTGGHSNTEAFF. CDR3 nucleotides: TGCGCCAGCAGTACCGGTGGACATTCGAACACTGAAGCTTTCTTT.